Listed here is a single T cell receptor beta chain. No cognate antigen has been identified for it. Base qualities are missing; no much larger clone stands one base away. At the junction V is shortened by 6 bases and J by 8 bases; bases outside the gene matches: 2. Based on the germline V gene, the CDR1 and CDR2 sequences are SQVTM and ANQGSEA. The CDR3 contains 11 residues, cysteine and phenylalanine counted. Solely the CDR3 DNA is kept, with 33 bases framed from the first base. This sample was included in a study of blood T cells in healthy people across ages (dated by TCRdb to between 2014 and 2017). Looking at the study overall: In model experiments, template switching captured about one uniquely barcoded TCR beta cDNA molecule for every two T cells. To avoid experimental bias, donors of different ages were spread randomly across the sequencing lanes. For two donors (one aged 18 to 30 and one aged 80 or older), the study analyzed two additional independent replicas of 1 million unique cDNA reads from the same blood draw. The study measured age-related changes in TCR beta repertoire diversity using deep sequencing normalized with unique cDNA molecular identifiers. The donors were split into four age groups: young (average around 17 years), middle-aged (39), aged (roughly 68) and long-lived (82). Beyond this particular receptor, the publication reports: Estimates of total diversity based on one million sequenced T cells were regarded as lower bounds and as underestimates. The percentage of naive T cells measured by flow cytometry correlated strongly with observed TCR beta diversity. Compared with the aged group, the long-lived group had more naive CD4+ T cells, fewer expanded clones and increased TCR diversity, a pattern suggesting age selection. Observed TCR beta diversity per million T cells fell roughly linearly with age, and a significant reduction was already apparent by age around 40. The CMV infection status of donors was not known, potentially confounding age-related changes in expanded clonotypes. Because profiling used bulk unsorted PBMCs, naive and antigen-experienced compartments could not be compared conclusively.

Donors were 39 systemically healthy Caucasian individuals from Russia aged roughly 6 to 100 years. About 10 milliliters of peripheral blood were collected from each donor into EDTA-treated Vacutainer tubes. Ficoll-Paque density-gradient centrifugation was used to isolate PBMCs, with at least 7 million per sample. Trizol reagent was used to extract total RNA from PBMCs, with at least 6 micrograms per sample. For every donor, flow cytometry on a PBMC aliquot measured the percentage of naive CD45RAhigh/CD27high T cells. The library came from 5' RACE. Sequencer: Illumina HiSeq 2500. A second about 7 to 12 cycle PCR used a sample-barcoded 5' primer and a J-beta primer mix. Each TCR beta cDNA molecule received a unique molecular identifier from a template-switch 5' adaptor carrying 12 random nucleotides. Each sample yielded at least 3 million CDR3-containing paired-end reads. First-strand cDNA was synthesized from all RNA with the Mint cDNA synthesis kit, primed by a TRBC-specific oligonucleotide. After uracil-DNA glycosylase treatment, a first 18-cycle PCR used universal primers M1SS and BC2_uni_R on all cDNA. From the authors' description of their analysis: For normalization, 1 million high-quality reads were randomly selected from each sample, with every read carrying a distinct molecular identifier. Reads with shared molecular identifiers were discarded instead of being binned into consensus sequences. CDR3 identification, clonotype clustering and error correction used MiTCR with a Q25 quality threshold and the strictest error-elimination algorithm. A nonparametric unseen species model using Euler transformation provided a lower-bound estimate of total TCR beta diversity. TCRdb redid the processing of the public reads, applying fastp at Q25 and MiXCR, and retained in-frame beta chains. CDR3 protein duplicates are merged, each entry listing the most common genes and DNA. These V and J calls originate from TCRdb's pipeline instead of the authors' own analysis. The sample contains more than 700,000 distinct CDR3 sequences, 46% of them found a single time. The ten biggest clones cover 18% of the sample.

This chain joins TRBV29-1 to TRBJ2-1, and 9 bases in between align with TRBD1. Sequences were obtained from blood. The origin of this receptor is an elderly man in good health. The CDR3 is CSVGQGHEQFF. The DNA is TGCAGCGTGGGACAGGGCCATGAGCAGTTCTTC.